This entry features one T cell receptor (beta chain) sequence. Its antigen is undetermined. This specimen belongs to a study of T-cell reconstitution after alpha-beta-depleted transplantation in children. The CDR3 sequence is 13 residues long. The V gene's germline CDR1 is LNHDA and CDR2 SQIVND (reference sequence). V was clipped by 10 bases and J by 5 bases; unmatched bases: 7. For TCRbeta, the library was prepared with unique molecular identifiers. TCRdb re-called the PCR reads through MiXCR, storing one row per CDR3 protein. The sample carries 700,000 or so distinct CDR3 sequences, roughly 13% recorded once. Broader study findings: It was reported that alpha-beta T cells came from several hundred expanded graft clones (about two months after transplant).

This chain connects TRBV19 to TRBJ2-1; 8 bases align to TRBD2. This receptor was identified in a girl aged 2 to 9 with congenital amegakaryocytic thrombocytopenia, due to receive a stem cell transplant. The material was PBMCs, obtained before TCRalphabeta/CD19-depleted stem cell transplant. This chain's CDR3 is CATRSGSHNEQFF. The CDR3 nucleotides read TGTGCCACCAGGAGCGGGAGTCACAATGAGCAGTTCTTC.